The 13 T cell receptor beta chains presented below share a single source sample, sequenced in a study of blood T cells in healthy people across ages (dated by TCRdb to between 2015 and 2016). The library came from 5' RACE. Sequencing was carried out with an Illumina HiSeq 2500. A second PCR of 7 to 11 cycles was performed with a sample-barcoded 5' primer and a J-beta primer mix. Through fastp at Q25 and MiXCR, TCRdb rebuilt clones from the public reads, retaining in-frame beta chains. CDR3 protein sequences are deduplicated, and each keeps its most common genes and DNA. This sample gives some 1.6 million distinct CDR3 sequences in total; about 31% of them show up just once. Around 10% of the sample belongs to the ten largest clones. Sequencing input: blood. The source of these receptors is a woman in her twenties or thirties in good health.

Written as DNA, the CDR3 is TGTGCCAGCAGCTCCGGGACAGGGGGCATTCGCTATGGCTACACCTTC. Amino acid sequence: CASSSGTGGIRYGYTF. The V call is TRBV3-1, the J call TRBJ1-2; 12 bases match TRBD1. V lost 5 bases and J lost 4; bases outside the gene matches: 8. The CDR3 consists of 16 residues. Germline CDR1 reads LGHDT; CDR2 reads YNNKEL (reference sequence).

V gene TRBV29-1 combines with J gene TRBJ1-1; 10 nucleotides line up with TRBD1. The CDR3 has 13 amino acids. The J segment lost 4 bases and the V segment lost 6 bases, leaving 5 bases of the junction unmatched. CDR1 SQVTM and CDR2 ANQGSEA come from the germline V gene. The CDR3 here is CSVRQGAGTEAFF. Written as DNA, the CDR3 is TGCAGCGTGAGACAGGGGGCTGGCACTGAAGCTTTCTTT.

This chain uses TRBV9 with TRBJ2-1; D possibly corresponds to TRBD2 (5 bases). From germline, CDR1 is SGDLS and CDR2 YYNGEE. Between the trimmed V and J ends, which lost 4 bases and 8 bases, there was a span of 22 bases. The CDR3 totals 16 residues. CDR3 residues: CASSPTPLRGIDEQFF. DNA of the CDR3: TGTGCCAGCAGCCCCACCCCACTCCGGGGTATCGATGAGCAGTTCTTC.

This clonotype appeared a few times. This chain uses TRBV4-1 with TRBJ2-1, with no clear D. Germline loops: CDR1 MGHRA, CDR2 YSYEKL. V lost 6 bases and J 8 bases, leaving 20 bases between the germline ends. This CDR3 has 15 amino acids. Here the CDR3 reads CASRGIGPRTDEQFF. The DNA for the CDR3 is TGCGCCAGCAGGGGGATCGGTCCGCGAACGGATGAGCAGTTCTTC.

This clonotype was seen a handful of times. The chain carries TRBV15 and TRBJ2-3; D may correspond to TRBD1 or TRBD2 (5 bases each). V was trimmed by 3 bases and J by 0 bases, leaving 13 bases between them. From germline, CDR1 is LNHNV and CDR2 YYDKDF (reference sequence). There are 16 residues in the CDR3. The CDR3 region has the DNA TGTGCCACCAGCAGCGCCGGGGCAGGTAGCACAGATACGCAGTATTTT. Translation: CATSSAGAGSTDTQYF.

In its sample, this clonotype was seen once. V usage is TRBV11-2 and J usage is TRBJ1-1; D ambiguous. Trimming left V 1 base short and J 11 bases short, with 20 bases between. The CDR3 spans 15 residues. Per the germline V gene, CDR1 is SGHAT and CDR2 is FQNNGV. Here the CDR3 DNA reads TGTGCCAGCAGCTTAGTTCGGGTTTCCTATGAGGATGCTTTCTTT. Protein product: CASSLVRVSYEDAFF. Looking up the rest from reference TRBV11-2 and TRBJ1-1 gives the full variable domain: EAGVAQSPRYKIIEKRQSVAFWCNPISGHATLYWYQQILGQGPKLLIQFQNNGVVDDSQLPKDRFSAERLKGVDSTLKIQPAKLEDSAVYLCASSLVRVSYEDAFFGQGTRLTVV.

The gene calls are TRBV7-2 and TRBJ2-1; 12 bases map to TRBD2. This CDR3 is 19 amino acids long. The V gene's germline CDR1 is SGHTA and CDR2 FQGNSA. The V segment lost 2 bases and the J segment 0 bases; nucleotides outside the gene matches: 8. CDR3 bases: TGTGCCAGCAGCTTATTTGGGACTAGCGGGTTGAGCTCCTACAATGAGCAGTTCTTC. Its translation: CASSLFGTSGLSSYNEQFF. Supplemented by reference TRBV7-2 and TRBJ2-1, the full variable domain reads GAGVSQSPSNKVTEKGKDVELRCDPISGHTALYWYRQSLGQGLEFLIYFQGNSAPDKSGLPSDRFSAERTGGSVSTLTIQRTQQEDSAVYLCASSLFGTSGLSSYNEQFFGPGTRLTVL.

The chain couples TRBV19 to TRBJ1-2; 7 bases are a match to TRBD1. V dropped 2 bases and J dropped 2; count of bases not matched to a gene: 8. Germline CDR1 is LNHDA and CDR2 is SQIVND (reference sequence). CDR3 size: 16 residues. CDR3 DNA sequence: TGTGCCAGTAGTATAACCGGGACAGCTACCAACTATGGCTACACCTTC. This translates into CASSITGTATNYGYTF.

This clonotype was counted a few times. This chain links TRBV6-5 with TRBJ2-7, with D perhaps assigned TRBD1 or TRBD2 (6 bases each). The CDR3 consists of 17 residues. Germline CDR1 is MNHEY and CDR2 is SVGAGI. V was shortened by 2 bases and J by 0 bases, with 17 bases between the two germline ends. The CDR3 nucleotides are TGTGCCAGCAGTTACGTAGGAGGGGACACGAGCTCCTACGAGCAGTACTTC. It codes for CASSYVGGDTSSYEQYF.

In this sample, this clonotype turned up many times. The chain recombines TRBV7-3 with TRBJ2-7; D unresolved. Germline V lookup: CDR1 SGHTA, CDR2 FQGTGA. There are 12 residues in the CDR3. Trimming removed 3 bases from V and 2 bases from J, with 5 bases in between. CDR3 DNA sequence: TGTGCCAGCAGCTTGGTGACCTACGAGCAGTACTTC. Protein: CASSLVTYEQYF.

This clonotype turned up a few times. The chain uses TRBV5-8 and TRBJ2-5; 10 bases fit TRBD1. This CDR3 is built from 15 residues. J gave up 4 bases and V 3 bases, and 6 bases lay outside the gene matches. The V gene's germline CDR1 is SGHTS and CDR2 YDEGEE. The CDR3 sequence is CASSYGTGEGETQYF. DNA of the CDR3: TGTGCCAGCAGCTATGGGACAGGGGAGGGAGAGACCCAGTACTTC.

This chain joins TRBV5-1 and TRBJ2-7, with D possibly being TRBD1 (6 bases). Germline CDR1 and CDR2: SGHRS and YFSETQ. CDR3 size: 13 residues. The V end lost 3 bases, the J end lost 3 bases, and 10 bases lay between the germline ends. Written as DNA, the CDR3 is TGCGCCAGCAGCTGGACACAGGGCTACGAGCAGTACTTC. This translates into CASSWTQGYEQYF.

The V and J genes are TRBV6-4 and TRBJ2-3; D gene unclear. Trimming removed 0 bases at V and 4 bases at J, with 11 bases between. Germline assignment: CDR1 MRHNA and CDR2 SNTAGT. The CDR3 is 15 amino acids. The CDR3 is CASSDSGETADTQYF. CDR3 coding DNA: TGTGCCAGCAGTGACTCAGGCGAGACGGCAGATACGCAGTATTTT.